The entry below gives a single T cell receptor (beta chain) sequence along with its context. Its antigen remains unknown. Since a much larger clone is just one base distant, this may be a read error. Researchers sorted naive CD8 T cells as cells that were CD8+CD4-CCR7+CD45RA+. This entry is derived from a study of molecular identifiers for immune sequencing clone quantification. CDR3 length: 14 amino acids. The V gene's germline CDR1 is MDHEN and CDR2 SYDVKM. One entry per CDR3 protein results from TCRdb running MiXCR on the PCR reads. In the table there are 300,000 to 400,000 distinct CDR3 sequences, over 20% of which are singletons. Study-level points and caveats: For effector cells, clones above 20 RNA copies held over 98% of molecules; for naive cells, under 1%.

The specimen was naive CD8+ T cells from blood, with Jurkat cell RNA spiked in. Subset denoted: FACS-sorted CD8+CD4-CCR7+CD45RA+ naive T cells. This sequence was found in a human donor in good health. Some libraries in this study had Jurkat cell RNA spiked in. V usage is TRBV28 and J usage is TRBJ1-6; no definite D call. In DNA, the CDR3 is TGTGCCGGCAGTTTAGTAACTCCGAATTCACCCCTCCACTTT. Translating gives CAGSLVTPNSPLHF.